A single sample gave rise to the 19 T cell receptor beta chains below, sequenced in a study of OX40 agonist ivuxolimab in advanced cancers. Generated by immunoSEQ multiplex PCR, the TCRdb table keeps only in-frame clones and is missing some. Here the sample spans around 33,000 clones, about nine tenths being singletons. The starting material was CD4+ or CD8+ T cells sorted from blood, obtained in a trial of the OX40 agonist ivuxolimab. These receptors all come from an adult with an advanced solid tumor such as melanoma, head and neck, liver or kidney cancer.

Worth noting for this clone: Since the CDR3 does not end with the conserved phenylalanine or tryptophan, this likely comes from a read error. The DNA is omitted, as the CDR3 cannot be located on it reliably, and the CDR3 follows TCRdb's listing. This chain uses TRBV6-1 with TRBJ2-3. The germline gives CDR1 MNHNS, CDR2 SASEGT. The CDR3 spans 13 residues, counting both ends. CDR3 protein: CASRPLTGTPAMI.

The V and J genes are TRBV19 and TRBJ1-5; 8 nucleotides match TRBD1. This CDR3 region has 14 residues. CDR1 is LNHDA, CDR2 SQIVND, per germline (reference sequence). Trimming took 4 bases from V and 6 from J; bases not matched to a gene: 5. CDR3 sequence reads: CASSRQGQGQPQHF. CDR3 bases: TGTGCCAGTAGTAGACAGGGGCAAGGTCAGCCCCAGCATTTT.

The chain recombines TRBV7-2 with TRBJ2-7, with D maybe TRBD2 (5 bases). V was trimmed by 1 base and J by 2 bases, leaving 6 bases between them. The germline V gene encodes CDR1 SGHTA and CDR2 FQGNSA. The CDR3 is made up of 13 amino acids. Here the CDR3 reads CASSLGGTYEQYF. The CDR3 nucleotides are TGTGCCAGCAGCTTAGGAGGGACCTACGAGCAGTACTTC.

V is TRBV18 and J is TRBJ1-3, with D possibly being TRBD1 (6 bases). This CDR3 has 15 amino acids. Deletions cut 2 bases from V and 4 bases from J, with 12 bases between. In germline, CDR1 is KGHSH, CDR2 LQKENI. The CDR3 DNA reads TGTGCCAGCTCACCAAGGGGACAAAAAGGAAACACCATATATTTT. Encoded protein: CASSPRGQKGNTIYF.

The DNA for the CDR3 is TGCGCCAGCAGCTCCCGGCAGGGTAGTTTGGGCTCTAACACCGGGGAGCTGTTTTTT. The encoded protein is CASSSRQGSLGSNTGELFF. The chain recombines TRBV5-1 with TRBJ2-2; perhaps TRBD1 as D (5 bases). The germline CDR1 and CDR2 sequences are SGHRS and YFSETQ. The V gene lost 3 bases and the J gene lost 2 bases, with 23 bases spanning the gap. CDR3 length: 19 residues. Full variable domain (rest looked up from reference TRBV5-1 and TRBJ2-2): KAGVTQTPRYLIKTRGQQVTLSCSPISGHRSVSWYQQTPGQGLQFLFEYFSETQRNKGNFPGRFSGRQFSNSRSEMNVSTLELGDSALYLCASSSRQGSLGSNTGELFFGEGSRLTVL.

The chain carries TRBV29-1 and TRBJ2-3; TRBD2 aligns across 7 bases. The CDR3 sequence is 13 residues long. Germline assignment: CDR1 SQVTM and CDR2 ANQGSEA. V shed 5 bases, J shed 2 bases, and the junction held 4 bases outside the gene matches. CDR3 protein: CSVHSGDTDTQYF. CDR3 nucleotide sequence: TGCAGCGTTCACAGCGGGGACACAGATACGCAGTATTTT.

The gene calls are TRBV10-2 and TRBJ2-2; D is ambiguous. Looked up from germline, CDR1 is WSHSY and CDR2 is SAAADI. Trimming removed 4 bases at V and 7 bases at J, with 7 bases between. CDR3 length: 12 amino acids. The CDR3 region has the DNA TGCGCCAGCAGTGCCGGGCGCGGGGAGCTGTTTTTT. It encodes CASSAGRGELFF.

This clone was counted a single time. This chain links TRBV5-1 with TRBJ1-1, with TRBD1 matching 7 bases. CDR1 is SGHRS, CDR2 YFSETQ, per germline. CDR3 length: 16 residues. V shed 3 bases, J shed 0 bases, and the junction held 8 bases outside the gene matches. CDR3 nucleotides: TGCGCCAGCAGCTATGAAACGACAGGGCTGAACACTGAAGCTTTCTTT. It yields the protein CASSYETTGLNTEAFF.

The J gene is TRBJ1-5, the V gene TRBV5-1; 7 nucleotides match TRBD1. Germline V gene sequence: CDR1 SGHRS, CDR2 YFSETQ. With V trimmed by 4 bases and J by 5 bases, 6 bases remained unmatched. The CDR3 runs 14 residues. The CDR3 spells CASSPDTGDQPQHF. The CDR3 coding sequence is TGCGCCAGCAGCCCAGATACAGGGGATCAGCCCCAGCATTTT. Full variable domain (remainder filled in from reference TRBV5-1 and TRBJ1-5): KAGVTQTPRYLIKTRGQQVTLSCSPISGHRSVSWYQQTPGQGLQFLFEYFSETQRNKGNFPGRFSGRQFSNSRSEMNVSTLELGDSALYLCASSPDTGDQPQHFGDGTRLSIL.

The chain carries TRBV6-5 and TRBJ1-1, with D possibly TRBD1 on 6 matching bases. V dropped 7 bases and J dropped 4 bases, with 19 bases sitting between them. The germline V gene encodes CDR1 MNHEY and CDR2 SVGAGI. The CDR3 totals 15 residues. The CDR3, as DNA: TGTGCCAGCACCCCCCCTGGGGGGCCGGGCACTGAAGCTTTCTTT. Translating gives CASTPPGGPGTEAFF.

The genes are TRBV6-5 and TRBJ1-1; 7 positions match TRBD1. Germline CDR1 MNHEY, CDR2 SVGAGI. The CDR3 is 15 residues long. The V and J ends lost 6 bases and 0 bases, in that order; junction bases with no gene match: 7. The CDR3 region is CASSWTGEMNTEAFF. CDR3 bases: TGTGCCAGCAGCTGGACAGGCGAAATGAACACTGAAGCTTTCTTT.

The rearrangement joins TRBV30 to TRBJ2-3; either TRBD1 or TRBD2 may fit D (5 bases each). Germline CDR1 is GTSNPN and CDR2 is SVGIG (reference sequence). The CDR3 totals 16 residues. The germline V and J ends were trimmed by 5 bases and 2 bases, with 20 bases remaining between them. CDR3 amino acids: CAWRSGKGTPTDTQYF. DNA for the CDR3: TGTGCCTGGCGTTCAGGGAAAGGGACCCCCACAGATACGCAGTATTTT.

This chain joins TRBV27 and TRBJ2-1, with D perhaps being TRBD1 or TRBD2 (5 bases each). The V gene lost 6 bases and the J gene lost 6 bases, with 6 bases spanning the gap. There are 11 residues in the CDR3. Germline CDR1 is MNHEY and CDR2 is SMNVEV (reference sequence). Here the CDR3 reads CASRGVNEQFF. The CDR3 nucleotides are TGTGCCAGCAGGGGGGTCAATGAGCAGTTCTTC.

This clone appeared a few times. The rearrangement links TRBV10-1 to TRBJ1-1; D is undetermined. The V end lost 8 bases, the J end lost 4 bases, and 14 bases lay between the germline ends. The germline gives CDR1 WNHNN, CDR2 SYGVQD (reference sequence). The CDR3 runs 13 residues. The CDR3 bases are TGCGCCAGCTCCCCGGGAGGGAGCACTGAAGCTTTCTTT. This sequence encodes CASSPGGSTEAFF.

The CDR3 spells CSVRASAETQYF. The CDR3 DNA reads TGCAGCGTCAGGGCTAGTGCGGAGACCCAGTACTTC. The V call is TRBV29-1, the J call TRBJ2-5, with D maybe TRBD1 (5 bases). This CDR3 has 12 residues. Germline CDR1 and CDR2: SQVTM and ANQGSEA. Trimming cost V 6 bases and J 5 bases, with 13 bases left between them.

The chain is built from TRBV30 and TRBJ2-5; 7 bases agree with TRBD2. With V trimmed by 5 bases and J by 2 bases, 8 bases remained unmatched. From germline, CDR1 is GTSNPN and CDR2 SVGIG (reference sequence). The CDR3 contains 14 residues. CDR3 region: CAWRAGRDQETQYF. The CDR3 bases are TGTGCCTGGCGAGCGGGGAGGGATCAAGAGACCCAGTACTTC. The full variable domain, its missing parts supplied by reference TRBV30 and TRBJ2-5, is SQTIHQWPATLVQPVGSPLSLECTVEGTSNPNLYWYRQAAGRGLQLLFYSVGIGQISSEVPQNLSASRPQDRQFILSSKKLLLSDSGFYLCAWRAGRDQETQYFGPGTRLLVL.

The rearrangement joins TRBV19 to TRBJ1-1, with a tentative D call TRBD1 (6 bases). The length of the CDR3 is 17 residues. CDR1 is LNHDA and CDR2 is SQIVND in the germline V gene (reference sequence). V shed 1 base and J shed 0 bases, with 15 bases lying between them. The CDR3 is CASSIGTGLGMNTEAFF. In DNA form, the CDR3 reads TGTGCCAGTAGTATAGGCACAGGGTTGGGGATGAACACTGAAGCTTTCTTT. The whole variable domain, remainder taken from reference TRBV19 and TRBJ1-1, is DGGITQSPKYLFRKEGQNVTLSCEQNLNHDAMYWYRQDPGQGLRLIYYSQIVNDFQKGDIAEGYSVSREKKESFPLTVTSAQKNPTAFYLCASSIGTGLGMNTEAFFGQGTRLTVV.

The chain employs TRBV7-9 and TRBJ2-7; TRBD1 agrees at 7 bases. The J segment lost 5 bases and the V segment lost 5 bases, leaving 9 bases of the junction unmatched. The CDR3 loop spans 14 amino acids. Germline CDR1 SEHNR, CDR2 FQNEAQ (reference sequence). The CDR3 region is CASSPRQGWDEQYF. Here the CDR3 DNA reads TGTGCCAGCAGCCCACGACAGGGCTGGGACGAGCAGTACTTC.

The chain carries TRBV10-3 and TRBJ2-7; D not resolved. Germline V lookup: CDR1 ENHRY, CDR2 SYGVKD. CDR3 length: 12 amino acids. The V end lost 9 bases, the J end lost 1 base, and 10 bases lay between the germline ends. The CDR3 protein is CAITGPSYEQYF. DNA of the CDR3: TGTGCCATTACGGGCCCGTCCTACGAGCAGTACTTC.